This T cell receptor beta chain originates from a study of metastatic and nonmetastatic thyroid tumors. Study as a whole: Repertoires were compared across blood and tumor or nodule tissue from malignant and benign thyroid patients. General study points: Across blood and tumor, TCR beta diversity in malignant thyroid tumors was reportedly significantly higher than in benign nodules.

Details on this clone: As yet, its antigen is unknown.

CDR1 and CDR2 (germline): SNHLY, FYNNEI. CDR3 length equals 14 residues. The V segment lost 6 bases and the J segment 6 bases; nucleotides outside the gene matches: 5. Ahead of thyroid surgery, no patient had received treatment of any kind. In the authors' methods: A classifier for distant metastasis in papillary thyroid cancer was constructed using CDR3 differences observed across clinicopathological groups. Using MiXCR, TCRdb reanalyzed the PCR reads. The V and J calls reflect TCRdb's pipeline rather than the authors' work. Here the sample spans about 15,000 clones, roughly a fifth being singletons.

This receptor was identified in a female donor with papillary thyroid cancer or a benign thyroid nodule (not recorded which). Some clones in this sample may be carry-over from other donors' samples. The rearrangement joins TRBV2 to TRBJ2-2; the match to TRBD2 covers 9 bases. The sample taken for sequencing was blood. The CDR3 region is CASSLSSGAGELFF. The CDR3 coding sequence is TGTGCCAGCAGCCTCTCTAGCGGGGCCGGGGAGCTGTTTTTT.